These T cell receptor beta chains were read from a single sample in a study of blood T cells in healthy people across ages. TCRdb reprocessed the 5' RACE reads via MiXCR and lists one record per CDR3 protein. The data contain hundreds of thousands of distinct CDR3 sequences, 25% to 35% of them singletons. Sequenced sample: blood. These receptor sequences come from a woman of 80 years or more in good health. The CDR3 runs from the conserved cysteine through the conserved F or W. A D gene is named only where the DNA matches it firmly. Clone size is not always given. Where it is, it says once, few, many or a class for expanded clones.

CASSLAPAGAGEQYF,TGTGCCAGCAGCTTAGCGCCCGCGGGGGCCGGCGAGCAGTACTTC,TRBJ2-7,TRBV7-8,few,.
CASSAGDRNTDTQYF,TGTGCCAGCAGTGCGGGGGACAGAAACACAGATACGCAGTATTTT,TRBJ2-3,TRBV28,.,.
CASSEVYMAANEQFF,TGTGCCAGCAGTGAGGTCTATATGGCAGCCAATGAGCAGTTCTTC,TRBJ2-1,TRBV25-1,many,.
CSARSGQSYGYTF,TGCAGTGCTAGATCAGGGCAGTCCTATGGCTACACCTTC,TRBJ1-2,TRBV20-1,.,.
CSAGQGDGEQYF,TGCAGCGCGGGACAGGGGGACGGCGAGCAGTACTTC,TRBJ2-7,TRBV29-1,.,TRBD1
CASSPTVLRGYTF,TGTGCCAGCAGCCCGACTGTGCTCAGGGGCTACACCTTC,TRBJ1-2,TRBV12-3/TRBV12-4,few,.
CASSFGDQSPLHF,TGCGCCAGCAGCTTTGGGGATCAATCACCCCTCCACTTT,TRBJ1-6,TRBV5-1,few,.
CSARVGDGTDTQYF,TGCAGTGCTAGAGTTGGGGACGGGACAGATACGCAGTATTTT,TRBJ2-3,TRBV20-1,few,.
CSARDLGQRNTEAFF,TGCAGTGCTAGAGATCTCGGACAGAGGAACACTGAAGCTTTCTTT,TRBJ1-1,TRBV20-1,many,.
CASSLNRGRDNEQFF,TGTGCCAGCTCACTAAACCGGGGCCGGGACAATGAGCAGTTCTTC,TRBJ2-1,TRBV18,.,.
CASRDRGINQPQHF,TGTGCCAGCAGGGACAGGGGCATAAATCAGCCCCAGCATTTT,TRBJ1-5,TRBV12-3/TRBV12-4,many,TRBD1
CASSGGWRDTQYF,TGCGCCAGCAGCGGGGGGTGGCGAGATACGCAGTATTTT,TRBJ2-3,TRBV5-1,.,.
CASSLGTVDNEQFF,TGCGCCAGCAGCTTGGGCACAGTAGACAATGAGCAGTTCTTC,TRBJ2-1,TRBV5-1,medium-sized,.
CSARGRDNTDTQYF,TGCAGCGCTCGCGGGCGGGACAACACAGATACGCAGTATTTT,TRBJ2-3,TRBV29-1,many,.
CATSDSQAHQGDTQYF,TGTGCCACCAGTGATTCACAAGCCCACCAGGGAGATACGCAGTATTTT,TRBJ2-3,TRBV24-1,many,.
CASSLGQGADGYTF,TGTGCCAGCAGCTTAGGACAGGGGGCGGATGGCTACACCTTC,TRBJ1-2,TRBV7-2,.,TRBD1
CASSEVLGAGYGYTF,TGTGCCAGCAGTGAAGTGTTAGGAGCCGGCTATGGCTACACCTTC,TRBJ1-2,TRBV6-1,.,.
CASSPEGYTYKTAQYF,TGTGCCAGCAGCCCGGAGGGGTACACCTACAAGACGGCCCAGTACTTC,TRBJ2-5,TRBV7-2,once,.
CSARSTLNTEAFF,TGCAGTGCCCGATCGACCCTAAACACTGAAGCTTTCTTT,TRBJ1-1,TRBV20-1,.,.
CASRVDSLVAPLHF,TGTGCCAGCAGGGTAGACAGTCTGGTTGCACCCCTCCACTTT,TRBJ1-6,TRBV27,.,.
CASRQGLYGYTF,TGTGCCAGCAGACAGGGGCTCTATGGCTACACCTTC,TRBJ1-2,TRBV12-3/TRBV12-4,many,TRBD1
CASSYGPQGYTF,TGTGCCAGCAGTTACGGGCCCCAGGGCTACACCTTC,TRBJ1-2,TRBV28,.,.
CSAITPGLKHDEQFF,TGCAGTGCTATAACCCCGGGACTCAAGCACGATGAGCAGTTCTTC,TRBJ2-1,TRBV20-1,few,.
CASNLQGASYEQYF,TGTGCCAGCAATCTACAGGGGGCCTCCTACGAGCAGTACTTC,TRBJ2-7,TRBV2,once,TRBD1
CSATGQGRVDTQYF,TGCAGTGCTACCGGACAGGGAAGGGTAGATACGCAGTATTTT,TRBJ2-3,TRBV20-1,many,TRBD1
CASSPPGREAEQFF,TGTGCCAGCTCACCACCGGGCAGGGAGGCTGAGCAGTTCTTC,TRBJ2-1,TRBV18,many,.
CSARETTSPQTQYF,TGCAGTGCTAGAGAAACTACTAGCCCCCAGACCCAGTACTTC,TRBJ2-5,TRBV20-1,many,.
CASSQDRGPRGYGYTF,TGCGCCAGCAGCCAAGATCGGGGGCCCCGAGGCTATGGCTACACCTTC,TRBJ1-2,TRBV4-1,few,.
CASSAGTVEYF,TGTGCCAGCAGCGCCGGGACGGTGGAGTACTTC,TRBJ2-5,TRBV7-2,once,.
CASSAQGGTQYF,TGCGCCAGCAGTGCGCAGGGTGGAACGCAGTATTTT,TRBJ2-3,TRBV10-1,many,.
CASSSRDPRLVPDTQYF,TGTGCCAGCAGCTCCCGGGACCCTCGTCTGGTTCCGGATACGCAGTATTTT,TRBJ2-3,TRBV7-2,many,.
CASSHQGMNTEAFF,TGTGCCAGCAGCCATCAGGGAATGAACACTGAAGCTTTCTTT,TRBJ1-1,TRBV3-1,few,.
CASSFRRDADTQYF,TGTGCCAGCAGCTTCAGACGGGACGCAGATACGCAGTATTTT,TRBJ2-3,TRBV7-8,many,.
CVSRVSSYEQYF,TGTGTCAGCAGGGTGAGCAGCTACGAGCAGTACTTC,TRBJ2-7,TRBV28,.,.
CASSLNTYTGELFF,TGTGCCAGCAGTTTAAACACTTACACCGGGGAGCTGTTTTTT,TRBJ2-2,TRBV12-3/TRBV12-4,few,.
CAWRGRSNTGELFF,TGTGCCTGGAGAGGGAGGTCGAACACCGGGGAGCTGTTTTTT,TRBJ2-2,TRBV30,.,.
CSARNREGYNEQFF,TGCAGTGCTAGAAACAGGGAAGGTTACAATGAGCAGTTCTTC,TRBJ2-1,TRBV20-1,.,.
CSARDLDRDLYEQYF,TGCAGTGCTAGAGATTTGGACAGGGACCTCTACGAGCAGTACTTC,TRBJ2-7,TRBV20-1,.,TRBD1
CASSHHTEAFF,TGTGCCAGCAGCCACCACACTGAAGCTTTCTTT,TRBJ1-1,TRBV5-5,few,.
CASSYDPRAAELYSTDTQYF,TGTGCCAGCAGTTACGACCCCAGGGCAGCGGAACTATATAGCACAGATACGCAGTATTTT,TRBJ2-3,TRBV6-2/TRBV6-3,many,.